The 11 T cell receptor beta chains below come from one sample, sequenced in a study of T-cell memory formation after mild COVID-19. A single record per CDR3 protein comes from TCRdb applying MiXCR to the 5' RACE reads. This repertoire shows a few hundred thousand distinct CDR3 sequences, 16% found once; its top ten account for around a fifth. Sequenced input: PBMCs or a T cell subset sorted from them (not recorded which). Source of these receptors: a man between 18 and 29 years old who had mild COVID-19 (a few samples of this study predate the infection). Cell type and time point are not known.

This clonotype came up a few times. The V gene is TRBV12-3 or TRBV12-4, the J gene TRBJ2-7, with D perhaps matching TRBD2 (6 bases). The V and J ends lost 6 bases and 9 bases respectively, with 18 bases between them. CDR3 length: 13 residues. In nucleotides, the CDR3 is TGTGCCAGCAGGTCGCGGGGCCTCAGCTGGCAGTACTTC. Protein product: CASRSRGLSWQYF.

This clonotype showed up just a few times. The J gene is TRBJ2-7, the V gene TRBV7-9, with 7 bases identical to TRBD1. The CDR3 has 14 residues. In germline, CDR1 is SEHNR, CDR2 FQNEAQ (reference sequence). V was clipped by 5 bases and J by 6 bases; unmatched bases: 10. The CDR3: CASSLTGNNGEQYV. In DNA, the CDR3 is TGTGCCAGCAGCCTGACAGGGAATAACGGCGAGCAGTACGTC.

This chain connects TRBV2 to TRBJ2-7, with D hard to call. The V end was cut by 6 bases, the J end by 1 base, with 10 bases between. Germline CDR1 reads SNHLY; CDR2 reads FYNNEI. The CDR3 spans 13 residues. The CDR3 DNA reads TGTGCCAGCAGGGAGCCGGTATCCTACGAGCAGTACTTC. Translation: CASREPVSYEQYF.

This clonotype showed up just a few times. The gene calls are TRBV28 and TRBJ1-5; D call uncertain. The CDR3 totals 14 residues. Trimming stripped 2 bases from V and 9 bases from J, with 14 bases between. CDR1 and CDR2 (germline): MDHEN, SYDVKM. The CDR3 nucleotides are TGTGCCAGCAGTTTAGGGGTAGGGCCTACGCCCCAGCATTTT. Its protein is CASSLGVGPTPQHF.

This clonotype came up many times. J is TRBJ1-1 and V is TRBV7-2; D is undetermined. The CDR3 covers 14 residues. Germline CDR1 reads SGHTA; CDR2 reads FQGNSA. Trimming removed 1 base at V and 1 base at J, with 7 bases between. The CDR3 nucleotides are TGTGCCAGCAGCTTAGATTACCAGAACACTGAAGCTTTCTTT. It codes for CASSLDYQNTEAFF.

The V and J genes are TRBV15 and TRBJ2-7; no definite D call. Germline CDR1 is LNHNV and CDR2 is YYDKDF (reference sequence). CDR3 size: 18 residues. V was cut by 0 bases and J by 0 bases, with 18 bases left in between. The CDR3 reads CATSRDLMALSRSYEQYF. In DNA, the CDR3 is TGTGCCACCAGCAGAGATCTGATGGCCTTGTCCCGCTCCTACGAGCAGTACTTC.

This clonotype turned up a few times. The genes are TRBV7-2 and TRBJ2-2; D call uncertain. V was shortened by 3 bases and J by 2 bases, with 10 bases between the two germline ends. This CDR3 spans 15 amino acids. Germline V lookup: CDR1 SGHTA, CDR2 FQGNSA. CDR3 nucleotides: TGTGCCAGCAGCTTTAGACTGGTTAACACCGGGGAGCTGTTTTTT. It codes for CASSFRLVNTGELFF.

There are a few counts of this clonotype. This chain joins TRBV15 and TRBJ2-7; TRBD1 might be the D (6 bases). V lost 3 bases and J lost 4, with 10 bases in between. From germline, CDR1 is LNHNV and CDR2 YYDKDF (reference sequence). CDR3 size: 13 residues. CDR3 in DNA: TGTGCCACCAGCAGGGAACAGGGATACGAGCAGTACGTC. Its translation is CATSREQGYEQYV.

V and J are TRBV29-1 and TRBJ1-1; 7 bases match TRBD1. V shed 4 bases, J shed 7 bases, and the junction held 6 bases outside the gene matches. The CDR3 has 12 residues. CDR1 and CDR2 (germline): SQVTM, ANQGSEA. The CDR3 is CSVVGGRVEAFF. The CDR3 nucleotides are TGCAGCGTTGTAGGGGGCCGGGTTGAAGCTTTCTTT.

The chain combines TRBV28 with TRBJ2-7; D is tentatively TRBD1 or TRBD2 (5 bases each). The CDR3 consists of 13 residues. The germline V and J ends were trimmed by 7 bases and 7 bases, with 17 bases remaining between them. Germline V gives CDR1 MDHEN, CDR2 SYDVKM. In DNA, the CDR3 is TGTGCCAGCAAATCGGGGACCTATACGGAGCAGTACGTC. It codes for CASKSGTYTEQYV.

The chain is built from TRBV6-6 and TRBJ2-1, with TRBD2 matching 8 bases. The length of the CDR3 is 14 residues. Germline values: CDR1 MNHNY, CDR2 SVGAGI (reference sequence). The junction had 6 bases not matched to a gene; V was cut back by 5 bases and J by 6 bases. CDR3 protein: CASSRGGLGNEQFF. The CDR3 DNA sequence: TGTGCCAGCAGTCGCGGGGGGCTTGGCAATGAGCAGTTCTTC.